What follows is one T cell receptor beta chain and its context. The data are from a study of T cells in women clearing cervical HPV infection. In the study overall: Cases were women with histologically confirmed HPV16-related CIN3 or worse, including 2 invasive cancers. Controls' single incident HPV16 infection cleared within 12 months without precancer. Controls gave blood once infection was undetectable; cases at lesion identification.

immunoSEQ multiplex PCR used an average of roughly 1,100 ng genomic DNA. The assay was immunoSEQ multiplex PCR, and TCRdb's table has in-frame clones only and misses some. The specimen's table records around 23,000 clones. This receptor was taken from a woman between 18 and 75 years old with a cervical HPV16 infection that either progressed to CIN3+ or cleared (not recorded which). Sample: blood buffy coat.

The CDR3 loop reads CASSMTFATGGFTDTQYF. CDR3 DNA (partial): TGTGCCAGTAGTATGACCTTTGCGACAGGGGGGTTCACAGATACG. The chain recombines TRBV19 with TRBJ2-3; TRBD1 aligns across 9 bases. The CDR3 end lies 3 residues beyond the end of the read and is filled in from the germline J gene. Germline CDR1 and CDR2: LNHDA and SQIVND (reference sequence). This CDR3 is built from 18 residues. The junction had 12 bases not matched to a gene; V was cut back by 3 bases and J by 2 bases.